One and the same sample provided the 7 T cell receptor beta chains below, sequenced in a study of T-cell reconstitution after alpha-beta-depleted transplantation in children. Researchers prepared the TCRbeta library using unique molecular identifiers, the study reports. Using its own MiXCR run on the PCR reads, TCRdb lists one record per CDR3 protein. The sample lists hundreds of thousands of distinct CDR3 sequences, 15% to 20% occurring once. Sequencing was performed on PBMCs from the stem cell graft donor, taken from the stem cell graft. The receptors here all came from a human donor who donated a stem cell graft to a child with acute myeloid leukemia.

The table lists this clonotype with many counts. The chain couples TRBV6-5 to TRBJ1-4; 11 bases are shared with TRBD1. The CDR3 totals 17 residues. The germline CDR1 and CDR2 sequences are MNHEY and SVGAGI. V was pared by 7 bases and J by 7 bases, with 14 bases of the junction left unmatched. The CDR3 DNA reads as TGTGCCAGCAAACCCATACGGGACAGGGGGGGTGGTGAAAAACTGTTTTTT. Protein product: CASKPIRDRGGGEKLFF.

This clonotype was detected ten times or more. This rearrangement joins TRBV6-6 to TRBJ1-1, with unresolved D. Trimming cost V 5 bases and J 1 base, with 5 bases left between them. Germline-derived CDR1 and CDR2 are MNHNY and SVGAGI (reference sequence). There are 12 residues in the CDR3. The CDR3 spells CASSGRNTEAFF. For the CDR3, the DNA is TGTGCCAGCAGTGGGAGGAACACTGAAGCTTTCTTT.

This clonotype was recorded a few times. This rearrangement joins TRBV4-1 to TRBJ2-7; D call uncertain. V was trimmed by 3 bases and J by 0 bases, leaving 12 bases between them. CDR1 is MGHRA and CDR2 is YSYEKL in the germline V gene. The CDR3 runs to 15 residues. For the CDR3, the DNA is TGCGCCAGCAGCCATCCGACGGGTAGCTCCTACGAGCAGTACTTC. This gives the protein CASSHPTGSSYEQYF.

This clonotype was recorded a few times. This chain links TRBV5-6 with TRBJ2-1; a possible D gene is TRBD1 (6 bases). With 2 bases removed from V and 8 bases from J, the gap between germline ends came to 14 bases. Germline V gene data show CDR1 as SGHDT and CDR2 as YYEEEE. The CDR3 is 14 amino acids. Written as DNA, the CDR3 is TGTGCCAGCAGCTTAAACAGGGTAAGGGATGAGCAGTTCTTC. As protein: CASSLNRVRDEQFF.

In the case of this clonotype: A much larger clone differs by one base, so this may be a read error. V is TRBV20-1 and J is TRBJ1-6; D may be TRBD1 (6 bases). From germline, CDR1 is DFQATT and CDR2 SNEGSKA (reference sequence). The CDR3 is made up of 14 amino acids. Trimming removed 3 bases at V and 6 bases at J, with 12 bases between. CDR3 nucleotides: TGCAGTGCTAGCTTTGGGGGGCGTAATTCACCCCTCCACTTT. As protein: CSASFGGRNSPLHF.

The gene calls are TRBV3-1 and TRBJ1-2, with D unresolved. CDR1 is LGHDT and CDR2 is YNNKEL in the germline V gene (reference sequence). V lost 3 bases and J lost 3, with 11 bases in between. The CDR3 length is 14 residues. CDR3 amino acids: CASSQVGPHYGYTF. For the CDR3, the DNA is TGTGCCAGCAGCCAGGTTGGGCCGCACTATGGCTACACCTTC.

In this sample, this clonotype turned up many times. The genes are TRBV20-1 and TRBJ1-1; TRBD1 matches at 12 bases. V lost 6 bases to trimming and J lost 0 bases; unmatched junction nucleotides: 5. Germline CDR1 and CDR2: DFQATT and SNEGSKA (reference sequence). This CDR3 comprises 15 residues. The CDR3 protein is CSATGTGGVNTEAFF. CDR3 in DNA: TGCAGTGCAACCGGGACAGGGGGCGTGAACACTGAAGCTTTCTTT.